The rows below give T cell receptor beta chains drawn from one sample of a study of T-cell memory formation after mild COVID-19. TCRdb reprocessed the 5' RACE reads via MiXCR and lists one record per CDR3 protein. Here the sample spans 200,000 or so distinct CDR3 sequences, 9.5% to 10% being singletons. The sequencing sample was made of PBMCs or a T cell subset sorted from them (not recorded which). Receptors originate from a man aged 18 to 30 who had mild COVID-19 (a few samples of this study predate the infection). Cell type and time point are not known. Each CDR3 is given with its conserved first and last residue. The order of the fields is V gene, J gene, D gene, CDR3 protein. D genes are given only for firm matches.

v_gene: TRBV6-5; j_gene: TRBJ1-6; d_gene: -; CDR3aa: CASSYDRTESYSPLHF
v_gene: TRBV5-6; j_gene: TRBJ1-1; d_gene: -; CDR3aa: CASSLPGATEAFF
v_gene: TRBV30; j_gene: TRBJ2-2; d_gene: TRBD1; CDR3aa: CAWTHLGTVNTGELFF
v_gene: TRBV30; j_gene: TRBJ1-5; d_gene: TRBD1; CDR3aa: CAWSTRGLMNQPQHF
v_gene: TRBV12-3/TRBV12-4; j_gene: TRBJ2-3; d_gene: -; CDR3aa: CASSQSPGRDTQYF
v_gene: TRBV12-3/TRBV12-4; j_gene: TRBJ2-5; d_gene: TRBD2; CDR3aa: CASSLALTGGASETQYF
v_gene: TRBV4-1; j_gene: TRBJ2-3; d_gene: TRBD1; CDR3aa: CASSHDGQGRTDTQYF
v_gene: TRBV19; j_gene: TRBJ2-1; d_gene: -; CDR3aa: CASISPSRNNEQFF
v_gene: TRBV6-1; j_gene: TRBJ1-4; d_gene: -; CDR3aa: CASSEDPRQNGGLNEKLFF
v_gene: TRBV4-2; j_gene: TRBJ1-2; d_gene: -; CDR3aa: CASSQDRIYGYTF
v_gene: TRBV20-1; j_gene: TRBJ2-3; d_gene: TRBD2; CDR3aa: CSAGSWGSGGTDTQYF
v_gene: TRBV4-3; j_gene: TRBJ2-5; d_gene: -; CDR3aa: CASSQGQIGKETQYF
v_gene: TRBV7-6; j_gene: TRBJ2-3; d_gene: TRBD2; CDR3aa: CASSLGTSISRDTQYF
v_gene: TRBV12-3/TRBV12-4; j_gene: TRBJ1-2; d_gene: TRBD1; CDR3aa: CASSNRGNGGYTF
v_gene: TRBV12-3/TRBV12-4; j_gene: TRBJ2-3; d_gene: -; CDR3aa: CASSLVHSIDTQYF
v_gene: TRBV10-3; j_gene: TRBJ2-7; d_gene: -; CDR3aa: CAISDLTGAAYEQYF
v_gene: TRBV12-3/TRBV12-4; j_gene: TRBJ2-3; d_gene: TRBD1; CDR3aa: CATETGVADTQYF
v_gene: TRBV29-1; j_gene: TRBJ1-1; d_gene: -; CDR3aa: CSVRTFEAFF
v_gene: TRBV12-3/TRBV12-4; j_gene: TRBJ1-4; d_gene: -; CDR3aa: CASRAAGQGWEKLFF
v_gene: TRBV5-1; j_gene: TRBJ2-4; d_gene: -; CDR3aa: CASSLAGSAKNIQYF
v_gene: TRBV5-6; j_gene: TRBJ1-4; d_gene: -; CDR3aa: CASSLGSQQKAFF
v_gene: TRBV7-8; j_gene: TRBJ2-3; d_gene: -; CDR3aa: CAGHRVDRDTQYF
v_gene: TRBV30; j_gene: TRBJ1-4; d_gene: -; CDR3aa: CAWSVDSNNEKLFF
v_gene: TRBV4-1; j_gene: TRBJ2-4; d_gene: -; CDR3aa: CASSSPERKAKNIQYF
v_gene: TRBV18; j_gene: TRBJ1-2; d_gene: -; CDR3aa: CASSPQGEVYGYTF
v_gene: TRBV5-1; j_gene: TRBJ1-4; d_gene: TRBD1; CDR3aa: CASSLRGQGATNEKLFF
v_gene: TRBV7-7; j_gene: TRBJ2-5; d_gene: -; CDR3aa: CASSVGLQETQYF
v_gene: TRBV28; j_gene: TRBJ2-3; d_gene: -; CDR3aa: CASRTPATDTQYF
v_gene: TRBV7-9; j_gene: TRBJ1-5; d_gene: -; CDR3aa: CASSLPGGQPQHF
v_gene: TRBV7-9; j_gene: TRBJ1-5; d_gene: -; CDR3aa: CASSTINQPQHF
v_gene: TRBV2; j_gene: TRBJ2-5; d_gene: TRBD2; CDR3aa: CASTRGGQETQYF
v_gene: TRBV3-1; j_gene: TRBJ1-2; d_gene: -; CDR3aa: CASSQGLTSNYGYTF
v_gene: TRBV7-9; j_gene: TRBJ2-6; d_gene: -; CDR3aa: CASTRSPSGANVLTF
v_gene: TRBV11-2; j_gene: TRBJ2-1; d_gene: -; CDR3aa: CASSLGGGGEQFF
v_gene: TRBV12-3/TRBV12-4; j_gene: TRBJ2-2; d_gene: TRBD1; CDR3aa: CASSFRQGNTGELFF
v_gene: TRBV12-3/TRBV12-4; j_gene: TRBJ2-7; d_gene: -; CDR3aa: CASSQLGYEQYF
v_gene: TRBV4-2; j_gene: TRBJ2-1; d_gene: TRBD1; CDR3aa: CASSPGTGPGNEQFF
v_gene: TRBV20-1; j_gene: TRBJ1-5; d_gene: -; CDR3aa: CSAGGRSNQPQHF
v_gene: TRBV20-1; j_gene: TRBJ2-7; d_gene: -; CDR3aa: CSARAGFNHEQYF
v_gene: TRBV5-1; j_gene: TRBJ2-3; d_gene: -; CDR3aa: CASSLLRAEGADTQYF
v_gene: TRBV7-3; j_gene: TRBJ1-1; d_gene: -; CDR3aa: CASSLDRQGEAFF
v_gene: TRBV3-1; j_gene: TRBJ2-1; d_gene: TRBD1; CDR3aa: CASSHRGTGGNEQFF
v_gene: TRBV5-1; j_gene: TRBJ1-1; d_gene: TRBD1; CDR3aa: CASSLTGTGLTEAFF
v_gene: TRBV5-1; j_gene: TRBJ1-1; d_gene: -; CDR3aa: CASSLDFGNQAFF
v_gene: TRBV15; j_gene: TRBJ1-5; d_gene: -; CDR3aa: CATGPGTPDQPQHF
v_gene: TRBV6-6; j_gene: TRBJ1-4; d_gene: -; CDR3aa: CASIQAAQEKKLFF
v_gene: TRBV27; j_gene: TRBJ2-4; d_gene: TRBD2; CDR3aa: CASSKLAGGIIAKNIQYF
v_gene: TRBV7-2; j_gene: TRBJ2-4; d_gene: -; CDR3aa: CASSSFPRGAKNIQYF
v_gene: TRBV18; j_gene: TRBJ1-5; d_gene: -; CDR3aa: CASSPAQGGQPQHF
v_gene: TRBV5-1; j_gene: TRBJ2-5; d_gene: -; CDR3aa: CASSLGVFETQYF
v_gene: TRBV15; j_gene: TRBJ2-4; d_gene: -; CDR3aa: CATGRDSRINIQYF
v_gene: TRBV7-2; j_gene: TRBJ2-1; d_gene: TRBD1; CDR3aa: CASSAYRGPDEQFF
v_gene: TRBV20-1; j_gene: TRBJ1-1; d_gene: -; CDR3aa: CSARANLRNTEAFF
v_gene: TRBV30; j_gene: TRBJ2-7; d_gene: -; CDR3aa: CARADTYEQYF
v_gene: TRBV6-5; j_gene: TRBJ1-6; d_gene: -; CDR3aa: CASSYSGGNSPLHF